These 18 T cell receptor beta chains originate from one sample sequenced in a study of T cells after posttransplantation cyclophosphamide. Produced via immunoSEQ multiplex PCR; TCRdb's table is partial and in-frame only. The sample yields 47,000 or so clones, roughly 93% seen once. The sample was PBMCs. Receptor source: a woman between 45 and 60 years old in good health and a related stem cell transplant donor.

V gene TRBV11-3 combines with J gene TRBJ1-1; no definite D call. Between the trimmed V and J ends, which lost 4 bases and 7 bases, there was a span of 7 bases. Germline CDR1 SGHNT, CDR2 YENEEA. The CDR3 has 11 amino acids. CDR3 sequence: CASSSGDEAFF. CDR3 DNA sequence: TGTGCCAGCAGCTCCGGGGATGAAGCTTTCTTT.

The CDR3 reads CASSEADRGLGTQHF. CDR3 DNA: TGTGCCAGCAGTGAAGCGGACAGGGGACTAGGGACCCAGCATTTT. The rearrangement joins TRBV6-1 to TRBJ1-5; 9 bases are a match to TRBD1. V trimming: 0 bases; J trimming: 11 bases; junction bases outside the gene matches: 8. Germline assignment: CDR1 MNHNS and CDR2 SASEGT. The CDR3 is 15 amino acids.

The chain employs TRBV10-3 and TRBJ1-5; TRBD1 is a possible D gene (6 bases). V was pared by 0 bases and J by 3 bases, with 9 bases between. This CDR3 has 15 amino acids. CDR1 and CDR2 (germline): ENHRY, SYGVKD. The CDR3 spells CAISESTGVNQPQHF. CDR3 DNA sequence: TGTGCCATCAGTGAGTCGACAGGAGTCAATCAGCCCCAGCATTTT.

The V and J genes are TRBV5-1 and TRBJ1-6; D not resolved. Looked up from germline, CDR1 is SGHRS and CDR2 is YFSETQ. Deletions cut 0 bases from V and 6 bases from J, with 10 bases between. The CDR3 covers 15 residues. CDR3 amino acids: CASSLGRESNSPLHF. CDR3 nucleotides: TGCGCCAGCAGCTTGGGACGGGAAAGTAATTCACCCCTCCACTTT.

The V call is TRBV18, the J call TRBJ2-2, with 9 bases identical to TRBD2. From germline, CDR1 is KGHSH and CDR2 LQKENI. V dropped 2 bases and J dropped 2; count of bases not matched to a gene: 6. The length of the CDR3 is 17 residues. The CDR3 here is CASSPVSGRRNTGELFF. The CDR3 nucleotides read TGTGCCAGCTCACCAGTTAGCGGGAGACGAAACACCGGGGAGCTGTTTTTT.

The V call is TRBV19, the J call TRBJ2-7; 7 bases fit TRBD1. The junction had 15 bases not matched to a gene; V was cut back by 6 bases and J by 7 bases. Looked up from germline, CDR1 is LNHDA and CDR2 is SQIVND (reference sequence). This CDR3 comprises 15 residues. CDR3 nucleotide sequence: TGTGCCAGTAGCGTTCCGGGACAGACGTTTATTGAGCAGTACTTC. Protein: CASSVPGQTFIEQYF.

This sequence joins TRBV4-2 and TRBJ2-2, with D tentatively TRBD2 (5 bases). V shed 5 bases and J shed 1 base, with 8 bases lying between them. Germline assignment: CDR1 LGHNA and CDR2 YNFKEQ. This CDR3 region has 14 residues. The CDR3 reads CASSGRQNTGELFF. CDR3 bases: TGTGCCAGCAGCGGGAGACAGAACACCGGGGAGCTGTTTTTT.

The rearrangement uses TRBV28 and TRBJ2-1; TRBD1 is a possible D gene (6 bases). Germline CDR1 MDHEN, CDR2 SYDVKM. The length of the CDR3 is 14 residues. V lost 5 bases to trimming and J lost 3 bases, with 11 bases between them. CDR3 protein: CASSPGTIYNEQFF. The CDR3 region has the DNA TGTGCCAGCAGTCCTGGGACAATCTACAATGAGCAGTTCTTC.

This CDR3 reads CASSPRTGYEQYF. The CDR3 region has the DNA TGTGCCAGCAGCCCGAGGACAGGCTACGAGCAGTACTTC. The genes are TRBV5-4 and TRBJ2-7, with 7 bases matching TRBD1. The CDR3 spans 13 residues. Germline lookup yields CDR1 SGHNT and CDR2 YYREEE (reference sequence). With 4 bases clipped from V and 3 bases from J, the junction kept 4 bases outside the gene matches.

The chain couples TRBV5-4 to TRBJ2-7; D possibly corresponds to TRBD1 (7 bases). CDR3 size: 14 residues. V was trimmed by 0 bases and J by 5 bases, leaving 12 bases between them. The germline CDR1 and CDR2 sequences are SGHNT and YYREEE (reference sequence). The CDR3 sequence is CASSLDRGGDEQYF. CDR3 coding DNA: TGTGCCAGCAGCTTGGACAGGGGAGGCGACGAGCAGTACTTC.

V usage is TRBV5-1 and J usage is TRBJ2-7; maybe TRBD1 (6 bases). CDR3 length: 16 residues. Germline V gene data show CDR1 as SGHRS and CDR2 as YFSETQ. V lost 0 bases and J 1 base, leaving 14 bases between the germline ends. The chain's CDR3 is CASSLATGYSSYEQYF. The DNA of the CDR3 is TGCGCCAGCAGCTTGGCCACAGGGTACTCTTCCTACGAGCAGTACTTC.

The V and J genes are TRBV29-1 and TRBJ2-5, with a weak D call TRBD1 (5 bases). The germline gives CDR1 SQVTM, CDR2 ANQGSEA. V gave up 7 bases and J gave up 2 bases, with 8 bases separating them. CDR3 size: 11 residues. CDR3 nucleotide sequence: TGCAGCGCCAGACAGCAAGAGACCCAGTACTTC. This encodes CSARQQETQYF.

The chain couples TRBV11-2 to TRBJ1-2; 7 nucleotides align to TRBD1. Losses at the gene ends were 5 bases for V and 5 bases for J; bases not matched to a gene: 11. The CDR3 contains 15 residues. Germline V gene sequence: CDR1 SGHAT, CDR2 FQNNGV. The CDR3 DNA reads as TGTGCCAGCAGCCCTGGTCTGTCAGGGGGTTATGGCTACACCTTC. Translation gives CASSPGLSGGYGYTF.

The gene calls are TRBV7-2 and TRBJ2-2, with TRBD2 matching over 9 bases. The germline V gene has CDR1 SGHTA and CDR2 FQGNSA. The CDR3 is 16 amino acids. V lost 7 bases, J lost 2 bases, and 8 bases stayed unmatched. Here the CDR3 DNA reads TGTGCCAGCAAAAGATTGGGGACTAGCAACACCGGGGAGCTGTTTTTT. Protein: CASKRLGTSNTGELFF.

This chain connects TRBV15 to TRBJ1-1; no firm D call. The CDR3 totals 16 residues. V lost 0 bases and J lost 1, with 12 bases in between. The germline gives CDR1 LNHNV, CDR2 YYDKDF (reference sequence). CDR3 in amino acids: CATSRDLRVENTEAFF. Written as DNA, the CDR3 is TGTGCCACCAGCAGAGATTTGAGGGTGGAGAACACTGAAGCTTTCTTT.

The rearrangement uses TRBV7-2 and TRBJ1-4, with 8 bases aligning to TRBD1. CDR3 size: 16 residues. The trim removed 4 bases at V and 3 bases at J, leaving 7 bases unmatched. CDR1 is SGHTA, CDR2 FQGNSA, per germline. CDR3: CASSWSTGVANEKLFF. The CDR3 DNA follows: TGTGCCAGCAGCTGGTCGACAGGGGTCGCTAATGAAAAACTGTTTTTT.

The chain is built from TRBV11-2 and TRBJ2-3, with D possibly being TRBD1 (6 bases). The ends were cut back, 1 base at V and 4 bases at J, with 9 bases in the middle. Germline CDR1 reads SGHAT; CDR2 reads FQNNGV. The CDR3 has 14 amino acids. Written as DNA, the CDR3 is TGTGCCAGCAGCTTAGGACAGGTGGCAGATACGCAGTATTTT. Translated, it gives CASSLGQVADTQYF.

The gene calls are TRBV28 and TRBJ1-2; a weak D match, TRBD1 (6 bases). The germline V gene encodes CDR1 MDHEN and CDR2 SYDVKM. Between the trimmed V and J ends, which lost 6 bases and 4 bases, there was a span of 15 bases. The CDR3 is made up of 14 amino acids. The chain's CDR3 is CASSWYEDSYGYTF. CDR3 nucleotides: TGTGCCAGCAGCTGGTATGAGGACAGCTATGGCTACACCTTC.